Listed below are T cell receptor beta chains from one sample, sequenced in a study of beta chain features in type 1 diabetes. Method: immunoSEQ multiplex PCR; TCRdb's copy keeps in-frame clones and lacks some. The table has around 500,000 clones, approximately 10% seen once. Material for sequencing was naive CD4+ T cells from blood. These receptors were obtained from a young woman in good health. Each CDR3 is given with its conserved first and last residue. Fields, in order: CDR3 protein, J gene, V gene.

CDR3: CASSLTGGGDTQYF
J: TRBJ2-3
V: TRBV27

CDR3: CASSTRGTDTQYF
J: TRBJ2-3
V: TRBV7-9

CDR3: CASSVRWEDTQYF
J: TRBJ2-3
V: TRBV2

CDR3: CASSLRGDQPQHF
J: TRBJ1-5
V: TRBV19

CDR3: CASSRGGSTDTQYF
J: TRBJ2-3
V: TRBV28

CDR3: CASSLGTLAKNIQYF
J: TRBJ2-4
V: TRBV5-1

CDR3: CASSNQNTDTQYF
J: TRBJ2-3
V: TRBV5-1

CDR3: CASSMAGYEQYF
J: TRBJ2-7
V: TRBV19

CDR3: CASSLLSGYNEQFF
J: TRBJ2-1
V: TRBV5-4

CDR3: CASSYPAGYYTF
J: TRBJ1-2
V: TRBV6-5

CDR3: CASSQDPREYDYTF
J: TRBJ1-2
V: TRBV4-2

CDR3: CASSLANRGRQDTQYF
J: TRBJ2-3
V: TRBV5-6

CDR3: CASSLGQDTDTQYF
J: TRBJ2-3
V: TRBV5-1

CDR3: CASSQRSQNYNEQFF
J: TRBJ2-1
V: TRBV4-3

CDR3: CASSRDRGNQPQHF
J: TRBJ1-5
V: TRBV9

CDR3: CASSPARTGSYNEQFF
J: TRBJ2-1
V: TRBV7-8

CDR3: CASSEIYGYTF
J: TRBJ1-2
V: TRBV25-1

CDR3: CAVRGYNEQFF
J: TRBJ2-1
V: TRBV2

CDR3: CASRPKVGANSGANVLTF
J: TRBJ2-6
V: TRBV7-9

CDR3: CASSRAWSTDTQYF
J: TRBJ2-3
V: TRBV11-2

CDR3: CASSLREGAYEQYF
J: TRBJ2-7
V: TRBV27

CDR3: CASSPEGITDTQYF
J: TRBJ2-3
V: TRBV18

CDR3: CASSVGLVVQETQYF
J: TRBJ2-5
V: TRBV9

CDR3: CASSIEAGPELFF
J: TRBJ2-2
V: TRBV19

CDR3: CAWSRDRGSQETQYF
J: TRBJ2-5
V: TRBV30

CDR3: CSVGRAGTSFEQFF
J: TRBJ2-1
V: TRBV29-1

CDR3: CASSQVHSNYGYTF
J: TRBJ1-2
V: TRBV4-3

CDR3: CASSVAWGELISSNF
J: TRBJ2-7
V: TRBV9

CDR3: CASSFRVETQYF
J: TRBJ2-5
V: TRBV7-9

CDR3: CASSSQGASINEQFF
J: TRBJ2-1
V: TRBV5-5

CDR3: CASSPRSPKNTEAFF
J: TRBJ1-1
V: TRBV27

CDR3: CASAREEGYGYTF
J: TRBJ1-2
V: TRBV12-5

CDR3: CASSQGGNIQYF
J: TRBJ2-4
V: TRBV14

CDR3: CASRQNTDTQYF
J: TRBJ2-3
V: TRBV2

CDR3: CASSLSAGGPGFTQYF
J: TRBJ2-3
V: TRBV6-6

CDR3: CASSHWGGLTGHKNIQYF
J: TRBJ2-4
V: TRBV11-1

CDR3: CASSRQETQYF
J: TRBJ2-5
V: TRBV2

CDR3: CASSGTNTGELFF
J: TRBJ2-2
V: TRBV18

CDR3: CAWSVGGLATLTDTQYF
J: TRBJ2-3
V: TRBV30

CDR3: CASSPQSDDYGYTF
J: TRBJ1-2
V: TRBV18

CDR3: CASRGTGAGYGYTF
J: TRBJ1-2
V: TRBV2